Each of the 30 T cell receptor beta chains below was sequenced from the same sample in a study of OX40 agonist ivuxolimab in advanced cancers. The assay was immunoSEQ multiplex PCR, and TCRdb's table has in-frame clones only and misses some. The sample gives under 65,000 clones, 80% to 90% of which show up once; approximately 11% is in the top ten. Sequenced material: CD4+ or CD8+ T cells sorted from blood, taken in a trial of the OX40 agonist ivuxolimab. These TCRs come from an adult with an advanced solid tumor such as melanoma, head and neck, liver or kidney cancer.

This clone is a singleton in its sample. J is TRBJ1-2 and V is TRBV18; the match to TRBD1 covers 7 bases. V was clipped by 3 bases and J by 2 bases; unmatched bases: 6. There are 15 residues in the CDR3. Germline CDR1 and CDR2: KGHSH and LQKENI. As DNA, the CDR3 is TGTGCCAGCTCACCGCGAGGGGGCCTAAACTATGGCTACACCTTC. It codes for CASSPRGGLNYGYTF.

J is TRBJ2-3 and V is TRBV7-9; D unresolved. The V gene's germline CDR1 is SEHNR and CDR2 FQNEAQ (reference sequence). V was shortened by 1 base and J by 5 bases, with 7 bases between the two germline ends. The CDR3 covers 13 residues. The CDR3: CASSLGELDTQYF. Written as DNA, the CDR3 is TGTGCCAGCAGCTTAGGGGAACTAGATACGCAGTATTTT.

A single count supports this clone. The chain employs TRBV5-1 and TRBJ2-5, with 8 bases aligning to TRBD2. Germline V CDR1 and CDR2: SGHRS, YFSETQ. The V segment lost 6 bases and the J segment 1 base; nucleotides outside the gene matches: 5. CDR3 length: 14 residues. The CDR3 bases are TGCGCCAGCACGGGCGGGAGGATCCAAGAGACCCAGTACTTC. Protein: CASTGGRIQETQYF.

This chain links TRBV7-2 with TRBJ2-7, with 8 bases that match TRBD1. Per the germline V gene, CDR1 is SGHTA and CDR2 is FQGNSA. The V segment lost 2 bases and the J segment 7 bases; nucleotides outside the gene matches: 10. The length of the CDR3 is 15 residues. The CDR3 DNA sequence: TGTGCCAGCAGCTTAAGGGCCCAGGGGGCCGGGGAGCAGTACTTC. Its protein is CASSLRAQGAGEQYF.

The chain couples TRBV28 to TRBJ2-1; weak D call: TRBD1 (6 bases). Germline V gene lookup returns CDR1 MDHEN and CDR2 SYDVKM. V dropped 5 bases and J dropped 2 bases, with 22 bases sitting between them. This CDR3 spans 18 amino acids. CDR3: CASSPVTGTTTPYNEQFF. CDR3 DNA: TGTGCCAGCAGTCCCGTGACCGGGACAACAACCCCCTACAATGAGCAGTTCTTC.

The chain recombines TRBV7-6 with TRBJ2-2, with D perhaps matching TRBD1 (5 bases). The CDR3 runs to 13 residues. Trimming left V 3 bases short and J 5 bases short, with 7 bases between. Germline lookup yields CDR1 SGHVS and CDR2 FNYEAQ. The CDR3 DNA sequence: TGTGCCAGCAGCTTTCCAGGGACCGGGGAGCTGTTTTTT. Translated: CASSFPGTGELFF.

The chain links TRBV5-6 to TRBJ2-4; 8 positions agree with TRBD1. The CDR3 contains 15 residues. Trimming removed 5 bases from V and 6 bases from J; junction bases left unmatched: 10. Germline lookup yields CDR1 SGHDT and CDR2 YYEEEE. CDR3 amino acids: CASSYSTGGGNIQYF. The DNA of the CDR3 is TGTGCCAGCAGTTACTCTACAGGGGGAGGAAACATTCAGTACTTC.

The CDR3 loop is CASSSTTENTEAFF. The DNA of the CDR3 is TGCGCCAGCAGCTCTACGACGGAGAACACTGAAGCTTTCTTT. The V gene is TRBV5-1, the J gene TRBJ1-1; no clear D gene. V lost 3 bases and J 1 base, leaving 10 bases between the germline ends. Germline CDR1 is SGHRS and CDR2 is YFSETQ. The CDR3 has 14 residues.

The chain recombines TRBV10-3 with TRBJ2-1, with TRBD2 matching over 11 bases. V was pared by 5 bases and J by 8 bases, with 8 bases of the junction left unmatched. From germline, CDR1 is ENHRY and CDR2 SYGVKD. The CDR3 contains 15 residues. The CDR3 protein is CAISRLAGIYHEQFF. In nucleotides, the CDR3 is TGTGCCATCAGTAGACTAGCGGGAATTTATCATGAGCAGTTCTTC.

The chain joins TRBV6-1 to TRBJ2-7; TRBD1 matches 8 bases. J lost 0 bases, V lost 0 bases, and 7 bases had no gene match. Germline lookup yields CDR1 MNHNS and CDR2 SASEGT. This CDR3 contains 17 residues. This chain's CDR3 is CASSEAVGQGFSYEQYF. The CDR3 DNA is TGTGCCAGCAGTGAAGCGGTCGGACAGGGATTCTCCTACGAGCAGTACTTC.

This chain joins TRBV28 and TRBJ2-5; 12 bases are shared with TRBD2. The CDR3 is 17 residues long. Germline assignment: CDR1 MDHEN and CDR2 SYDVKM. V shed 5 bases, J shed 5 bases, and the junction held 12 bases outside the gene matches. CDR3 amino acids: CASSQRTSGTYSETQYF. The CDR3 coding sequence is TGTGCCAGCAGTCAGCGGACTAGCGGGACCTATAGTGAGACCCAGTACTTC.

This sequence joins TRBV21-1 and TRBJ1-6; the D call of TRBD1 is as the table states it, not checked on the DNA. TRBV21-1 constitutes a pseudogene. There are 19 residues in the CDR3. The CDR3 DNA reads as TGTGCCAGCAGCGGTACCCGAGGGACAGACCCTAGGGGTAATTCACCCCTCCACTTT. It codes for CASSGTRGTDPRGNSPLHF.

The rearrangement joins TRBV5-6 to TRBJ2-3; D gene uncertain. The germline V gene encodes CDR1 SGHDT and CDR2 YYEEEE. The CDR3 consists of 14 residues. The V end was cut by 1 base, the J end by 6 bases, with 12 bases between. Here the CDR3 DNA reads TGTGCCAGCAGCTTGTGGGCCTCAACCGATACGCAGTATTTT. Translating it yields CASSLWASTDTQYF.

The chain combines TRBV18 with TRBJ1-2, with no clear D. The V end lost 2 bases, the J end lost 1 base, and 8 bases lay between the germline ends. Germline V lookup: CDR1 KGHSH, CDR2 LQKENI. The CDR3 is made up of 14 amino acids. The CDR3 loop is CASSPGTDNYGYTF. CDR3 DNA sequence: TGTGCCAGCTCACCAGGAACAGATAACTATGGCTACACCTTC.

DNA for the CDR3: TGTGCCAGCAGCTTGGCCTTAGCGGGAGGAGGTGAGCAGTTCTTC. Amino acid sequence: CASSLALAGGGEQFF. V is TRBV5-6 and J is TRBJ2-1, with 10 bases aligning to TRBD2. This CDR3 has 15 residues. With 0 bases clipped from V and 9 bases from J, the junction kept 6 bases outside the gene matches. Germline V gene sequence: CDR1 SGHDT, CDR2 YYEEEE.

The chain joins TRBV28 to TRBJ2-3; D may be TRBD2 (6 bases). This CDR3 comprises 17 residues. V shed 5 bases and J shed 8 bases, with 26 bases lying between them. Germline lookup yields CDR1 MDHEN and CDR2 SYDVKM. In nucleotides, the CDR3 is TGTGCCAGCAGTCTCCAAACTAGCCTCCCGACGAAGTCTACGCAGTATTTT. Translation: CASSLQTSLPTKSTQYF.

J is TRBJ1-1 and V is TRBV27; maybe TRBD1 (6 bases). V was clipped by 5 bases and J by 4 bases, with 20 bases between them. The CDR3 is 16 residues long. CDR1 MNHEY and CDR2 SMNVEV come from the germline V gene (reference sequence). CDR3 sequence reads: CASSPLGGGLGTEAFF. CDR3 DNA sequence: TGTGCCAGCAGTCCCCTCGGAGGGGGACTGGGCACTGAAGCTTTCTTT.

The chain uses TRBV18 and TRBJ2-2, with D possibly being TRBD2 (5 bases). The V and J ends lost 4 bases and 6 bases respectively, with 15 bases between them. Germline CDR1 and CDR2: KGHSH and LQKENI. CDR3 size: 15 residues. CDR3 coding DNA: TGTGCCAGCTCACGTTACGACGAGGGTGCCGGGGAGCTGTTTTTT. It is translated as CASSRYDEGAGELFF.

This chain links TRBV5-6 with TRBJ1-2; no clear D. This CDR3 is 12 amino acids long. Deletions cut 3 bases from V and 4 bases from J, with 7 bases between. Germline V gene sequence: CDR1 SGHDT, CDR2 YYEEEE. CDR3 sequence: CASSSYPYGYTF. CDR3 bases: TGTGCCAGCAGCTCCTATCCCTATGGCTACACCTTC.

This clone was detected only once. The chain couples TRBV19 to TRBJ1-6; D may be TRBD1 (5 bases). The germline CDR1 and CDR2 sequences are LNHDA and SQIVND (reference sequence). Trimming stripped 4 bases from V and 8 bases from J, with 12 bases between. This CDR3 has 14 amino acids. In nucleotides, the CDR3 is TGTGCCAGTAGTAACAGGAACTCGGATTCACCCCTCCACTTT. Translating it yields CASSNRNSDSPLHF.

The V and J genes are TRBV5-5 and TRBJ1-1, with a weak D call TRBD1 (5 bases). Trimming cost V 2 bases and J 6 bases, with 11 bases left between them. The germline V gene encodes CDR1 SGHKS and CDR2 YYEKEE (reference sequence). This CDR3 is built from 13 residues. CDR3 residues: CASSFQGFAEAFF. CDR3 DNA: TGTGCCAGCAGCTTTCAGGGTTTCGCTGAAGCTTTCTTT.

This clone was seen more than once but under ten times. V gene TRBV2 combines with J gene TRBJ1-2, with 8 nucleotides matching TRBD1. Trimming at V came to 6 bases and at J to 10 bases, leaving 7 bases not matched to a gene. The CDR3 length is 12 residues. Germline V gene data show CDR1 as SNHLY and CDR2 as FYNNEI. CDR3 sequence (DNA): TGTGCCAGCAGGATCCCGGACAGGGACTACACCTTC. Translation gives CASRIPDRDYTF.

The chain couples TRBV7-9 to TRBJ1-4; D may be TRBD1 (6 bases). The V end lost 1 base, the J end lost 3 bases, and 15 bases lay between the germline ends. Germline V gives CDR1 SEHNR, CDR2 FQNEAQ (reference sequence). The CDR3 is made up of 17 amino acids. Here the CDR3 reads CASSLGEQGWANEKLFF. The CDR3 nucleotides read TGTGCCAGCAGCTTAGGCGAACAGGGTTGGGCTAATGAAAAACTGTTTTTT.

This clone was counted only a few times. The V gene is TRBV19, the J gene TRBJ1-1, with D hard to call. Germline values: CDR1 LNHDA, CDR2 SQIVND (reference sequence). The CDR3 is made up of 12 amino acids. Trimming pared 10 bases from V and 4 bases from J, leaving 13 bases between. The CDR3 nucleotides read TGTGCCACAGGTACTGTCGGCACTGAAGCTTTCTTT. The encoded protein is CATGTVGTEAFF.

This chain links TRBV21-1 with TRBJ2-1. TRBV21-1 represents a pseudogene. The CDR3 has 18 amino acids. The chain's CDR3 is CASSSIGRGASSYNEQFF. The CDR3, as DNA: TGTGCCAGCAGCTCAATCGGACGAGGGGCCAGCTCCTACAATGAGCAGTTCTTC.

The V call is TRBV7-2, the J call TRBJ2-7; D call uncertain. The CDR3 length is 13 residues. Trimming removed 1 base from V and 6 bases from J, with 10 bases in between. The germline CDR1 and CDR2 sequences are SGHTA and FQGNSA. CDR3 loop: CASSLDFSGEQYF. The CDR3 DNA follows: TGTGCCAGCAGCTTAGATTTTTCAGGCGAGCAGTACTTC.

This chain links TRBV4-1 with TRBJ1-4, with 7 bases identical to TRBD1. Unmatched junction bases numbered 4, after V lost 3 bases and J lost 3 bases. The CDR3 has 15 residues. CDR1 is MGHRA and CDR2 is YSYEKL in the germline V gene. In nucleotides, the CDR3 is TGCGCCAGCAGCCACCAGGACAGGTCTAATGAAAAACTGTTTTTT. Translated, it gives CASSHQDRSNEKLFF.

The chain has TRBV5-4 and TRBJ2-3; D gene uncertain. The V gene lost 0 bases and the J gene lost 1 base, with 12 bases spanning the gap. Germline V gene data show CDR1 as SGHNT and CDR2 as YYREEE (reference sequence). CDR3 length: 16 residues. The DNA for the CDR3 is TGTGCCAGCAGCTTGGATAGTCTATTCCGCACAGATACGCAGTATTTT. It translates to CASSLDSLFRTDTQYF.

The chain couples TRBV2 to TRBJ2-5, with D possibly called TRBD1 or TRBD2 (5 bases each). Germline CDR1 and CDR2: SNHLY and FYNNEI. V dropped 6 bases and J dropped 5 bases, with 13 bases sitting between them. CDR3 size: 13 residues. The CDR3 DNA follows: TGTGCCAGCAGGACCGGGACCTTGGAGACCCAGTACTTC. It is translated as CASRTGTLETQYF.

The chain employs TRBV21-1 and TRBJ2-3; TRBD1, the table's D call, was not compared with the DNA. TRBV21-1 is noted as a pseudogene. CDR3 size: 15 residues. The CDR3 spells CASPDRQGAADTQYF. The CDR3 DNA follows: TGTGCCAGCCCCGATAGACAGGGGGCGGCAGATACGCAGTATTTT.